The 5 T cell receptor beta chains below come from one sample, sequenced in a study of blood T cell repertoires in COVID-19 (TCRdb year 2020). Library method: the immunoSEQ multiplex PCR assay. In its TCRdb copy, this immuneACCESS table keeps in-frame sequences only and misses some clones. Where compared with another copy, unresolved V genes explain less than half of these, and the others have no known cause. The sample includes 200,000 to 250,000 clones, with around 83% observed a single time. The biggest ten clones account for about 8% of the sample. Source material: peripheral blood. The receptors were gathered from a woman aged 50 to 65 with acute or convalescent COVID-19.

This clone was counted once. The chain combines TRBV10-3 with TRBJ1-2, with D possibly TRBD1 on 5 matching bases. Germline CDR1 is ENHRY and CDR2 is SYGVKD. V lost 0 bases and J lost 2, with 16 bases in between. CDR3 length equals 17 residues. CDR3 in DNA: TGTGCCATCAGTGAGTCAATCAACCCTAGACAGAACTATGGCTACACCTTC. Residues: CAISESINPRQNYGYTF.

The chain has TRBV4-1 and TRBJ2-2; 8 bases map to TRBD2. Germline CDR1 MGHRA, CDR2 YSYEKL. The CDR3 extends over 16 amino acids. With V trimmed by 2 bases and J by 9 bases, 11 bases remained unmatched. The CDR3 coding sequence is TGCGCCAGCAGCCAAATAGTAACGGGAGGGCCAAGGGAGCTGTTTTTT. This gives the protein CASSQIVTGGPRELFF.

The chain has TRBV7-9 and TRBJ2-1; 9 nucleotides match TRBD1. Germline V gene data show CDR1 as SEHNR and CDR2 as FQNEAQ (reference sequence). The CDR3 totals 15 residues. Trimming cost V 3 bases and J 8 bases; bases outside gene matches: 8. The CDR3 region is CASSFKQGAKDEQFF. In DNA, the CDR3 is TGTGCCAGCAGCTTTAAACAGGGGGCTAAGGATGAGCAGTTCTTC.

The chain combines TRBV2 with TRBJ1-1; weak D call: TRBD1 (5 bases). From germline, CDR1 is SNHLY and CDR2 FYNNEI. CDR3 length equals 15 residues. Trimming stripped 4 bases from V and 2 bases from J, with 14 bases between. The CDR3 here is CASSATPTGNTEAFF. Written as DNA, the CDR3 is TGTGCCAGCAGTGCTACACCTACAGGAAACACTGAAGCTTTCTTT.

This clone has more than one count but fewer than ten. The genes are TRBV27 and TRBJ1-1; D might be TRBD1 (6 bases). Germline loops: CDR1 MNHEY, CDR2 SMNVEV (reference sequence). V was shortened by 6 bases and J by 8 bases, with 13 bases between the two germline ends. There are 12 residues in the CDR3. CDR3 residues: CASRSRTVEAFF. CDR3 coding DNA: TGTGCCAGCAGATCCCGGACAGTAGAAGCTTTCTTT.